The entry below describes one T cell receptor (beta chain). Its antigen is as yet unknown. Barcoded TCR alpha and TCR beta cDNA libraries with UMIs came from 5'RACE using constant-segment primers. TCRdb reanalysed the 5' RACE reads using MiXCR and keeps one entry per CDR3 protein. The sample lists approximately 500,000 distinct CDR3 sequences; around a quarter were seen once. The data belong to a study of T-cell memory formation after mild COVID-19. Findings and caveats of the study: SARS-CoV-2 specificity was not confirmed for second-wave clones peaking on day 37.

The CDR3 runs to 14 residues. Germline V lookup: CDR1 MGHRA, CDR2 YSYEKL. V lost 2 bases, J lost 6 bases, and 13 bases lay in between. The origin of this receptor is an adult woman who had mild COVID-19 (a few samples of this study predate the infection). Cell type and time point are not known. This chain uses TRBV4-1 with TRBJ1-1; D not certain. The sequenced material came from PBMCs or a T cell subset sorted from them (not recorded which). The chain's CDR3 is CASSQPGGLSEAFF. In DNA form, the CDR3 reads TGCGCCAGCAGCCAACCCGGCGGACTGTCTGAAGCTTTCTTT.